This entry lists 5 T cell receptor beta chains sequenced from one sample in a study of cytotoxic CD8 clonotypes in ibrutinib-treated CLL. The assay was immunoSEQ multiplex PCR, and TCRdb's table has in-frame clones only and misses some. The table shows 150,000 to 200,000 clones, with 70% to 90% occurring only once. The sample here was PBMCs, taken at disease progression, from a patient treated with ibrutinib. Every receptor here comes from a human donor with chronic lymphocytic leukemia.

The chain joins TRBV2 to TRBJ2-7; 10 positions agree with TRBD2. In germline, CDR1 is SNHLY, CDR2 FYNNEI. This CDR3 contains 13 residues. V was clipped by 3 bases and J by 8 bases; unmatched bases: 4. The CDR3 DNA reads as TGTGCCAGCAGTGACCCGGGACTAGCGAAGCAGTACTTC. As protein: CASSDPGLAKQYF.

The CDR3 DNA reads as TGTGCCAGCAGGATTAGCGGGGAGCTCTTCCGTGAGCAGTTCTTC. It specifies CASRISGELFREQFF. This chain uses TRBV6-1 with TRBJ2-1, with TRBD2 matching 8 bases. The V gene's germline CDR1 is MNHNS and CDR2 SASEGT. This CDR3 is built from 15 residues. Trimming at V came to 6 bases and at J to 9 bases, leaving 13 bases not matched to a gene.

The gene calls are TRBV6-1 and TRBJ1-2; 7 bases align to TRBD1. V lost 2 bases to trimming and J lost 8 bases; unmatched junction nucleotides: 2. From germline, CDR1 is MNHNS and CDR2 SASEGT. The CDR3 covers 12 residues. The CDR3 region has the DNA TGTGCCAGCAGTGAATCAGGGGGAGGCTACACCTTC. This translates into CASSESGGGYTF.

This rearrangement joins TRBV29-1 to TRBJ2-7; either TRBD1 or TRBD2 may supply D (6 bases each). The germline V and J ends were trimmed by 3 bases and 0 bases, with 12 bases remaining between them. The CDR3 contains 14 residues. Per germline, CDR1 SQVTM and CDR2 ANQGSEA. This CDR3 is CSVELEGDSYEQYF. The CDR3, as DNA: TGCAGCGTTGAGTTGGAGGGGGACTCCTACGAGCAGTACTTC.

In regard to this clone: The junction departs from germline at one end; a sequencing error may be responsible. The chain recombines TRBV7-8 with TRBJ1-1, with a weak D call TRBD1 (6 bases). The germline gives CDR1 SGHVS, CDR2 FQNEAQ. The CDR3 has 11 residues. The CDR3 DNA sequence: TGTGCCAGCAGCTTAGCGGGACATCTCAGGTTT. Amino acids: CASSLAGHLRF.